The rows below give T cell receptor beta chains drawn from one sample of a study of blood T cell repertoires in COVID-19. The table came from immunoSEQ multiplex PCR; TCRdb's copy has only in-frame clones and leaves some out. The top ten clones hold around 13% of a sample with around 210,000 clones, 84% of them seen once. Sequenced input: peripheral blood. These receptors came from a human donor in a cohort sampled during active COVID-19. CDR3s include the opening cysteine and the closing phenylalanine or tryptophan. D genes are given only for firm matches. A row's size may be missing; if present it is once, few, many or a size class.

v_call	clone_size	d_call	j_call	cdr3_aa	cdr3_nt
TRBV5-1	-	-	TRBJ1-1	CASSFFVQGNTEAFF	TGCGCCAGCAGCTTCTTTGTACAGGGGAACACTGAAGCTTTCTTT
TRBV5-8	few	TRBD1	TRBJ1-6	CASSPGTAYNSPLHF	TGTGCCAGCAGCCCAGGGACAGCCTATAATTCACCCCTCCACTTT
TRBV19	-	-	TRBJ2-7	CASSMGSQGRGYEQYF	TGTGCCAGTAGTATGGGTTCTCAGGGAAGAGGCTACGAGCAGTACTTC
TRBV3-1/TRBV3-2	-	-	TRBJ1-1	CASSQDDGGTEAFF	TGTGCCAGCAGCCAAGACGACGGGGGCACTGAAGCTTTCTTT
TRBV18	-	-	TRBJ1-3	CASSPRQDGNTIYF	TGTGCCAGCTCGCCCCGACAGGACGGAAACACCATATATTTT
TRBV18	-	TRBD1	TRBJ1-1	CASSRTGDGPEAFF	TGTGCCAGCTCACGGACAGGGGACGGGCCTGAAGCTTTCTTT
TRBV18	-	TRBD2	TRBJ2-1	CASSMPLPSGNYNEQFF	TGTGCCAGCTCCATGCCATTGCCTAGCGGAAATTACAATGAGCAGTTCTTC
TRBV7-7	-	-	TRBJ2-5	CASSLGGSQTQYF	TGTGCCAGCAGCTTAGGTGGGAGTCAGACCCAGTACTTC
TRBV28	-	-	TRBJ2-7	CASSLFRGSYEQYF	TGTGCCAGCAGTTTATTTCGGGGCTCCTACGAGCAGTACTTC
TRBV19	-	TRBD2	TRBJ2-5	CASSLGLAGRFGAEETQYF	TGTGCCAGTAGTCTCGGACTAGCGGGAAGGTTTGGGGCTGAGGAGACCCAGTACTTC
TRBV30	-	-	TRBJ1-3	CAWSLLTGLSGNTIYF	TGTGCCTGGAGTTTATTAACGGGACTCTCTGGAAACACCATATATTTT
TRBV6-5	-	-	TRBJ1-1	CASSYSRMKTEAFF	TGTGCCAGCAGTTACTCCAGGATGAAGACTGAAGCTTTCTTT
TRBV7-9	-	TRBD2	TRBJ2-7	CASSSNKQQGLGTYEQYF	TGTGCCAGCAGCTCCAATAAGCAACAGGGACTAGGAACTTACGAGCAGTACTTC
TRBV2	few	-	TRBJ1-3	CASKVGQGTGNTIYF	TGTGCCAGCAAAGTAGGGCAGGGGACTGGAAACACCATATATTTT
TRBV18	-	-	TRBJ1-1	CASSQQGGTEAFF	TGTGCCAGCTCACAACAGGGTGGCACTGAAGCTTTCTTT
TRBV19	-	-	TRBJ2-4	CASSIGLAKNIQYF	TGTGCCAGTAGTATAGGTCTAGCCAAAAACATTCAGTACTTC
TRBV27	once	TRBD2	TRBJ2-1	CASSWVGDLAVGEQFF	TGTGCCAGCAGTTGGGTGGGGGACCTAGCGGTCGGAGAGCAGTTCTTC